This T cell receptor (beta chain) was observed in a study of radiotherapy plus CTLA-4 blockade in lung cancer. Study at large: Disease control reached approximately 30%, with objective responses in about 19%.

This clone has a handful of counts. CDR3 length equals 15 residues. V lost 0 bases to trimming and J lost 6 bases, with 16 bases between them. Germline CDR1 is SGHRS and CDR2 is YFSETQ. TCRdb's copy holds only in-frame clones and misses some; the assay was immunoSEQ multiplex PCR. This sample has 90,000 or so clones, with 83% found just once. Sample: peripheral blood, taken from a patient treated with radiotherapy plus ipilimumab. This sequence joins TRBV5-1 and TRBJ2-7; D is perhaps TRBD1 (5 bases). The TCR sequence derives from a human donor with non-small cell lung cancer who had stable disease on radiotherapy plus ipilimumab. The CDR3 bases are TGCGCCAGCAGCTTGGACAGTGGGGCGATCGGCGAGCAGTACTTC. Translated, it gives CASSLDSGAIGEQYF.